Each of the 8 T cell receptor beta chains below was sequenced from the same sample in a study of control samples from healthy donors and cancer patients. TCRdb keeps only in-frame clones here, not all; method: immunoSEQ multiplex PCR. The sample gives under 300,000 clones, around 80% of which show up once; approximately 12% is in the top ten. Source material: PBMCs. Receptors originate from an older woman with lung cancer.

The chain joins TRBV9 to TRBJ2-7, with unresolved D. The length of the CDR3 is 14 residues. The germline CDR1 and CDR2 sequences are SGDLS and YYNGEE. The ends were cut back, 0 bases at V and 0 bases at J, with 7 bases in the middle. In nucleotides, the CDR3 is TGTGCCAGCAGCGTAGCGGCGAGCTCCTACGAGCAGTACTTC. It yields the protein CASSVAASSYEQYF.

This clone was seen a single time. The J gene is TRBJ2-5, the V gene TRBV5-1, with TRBD1 as a possible D gene (5 bases). The length of the CDR3 is 16 residues. Germline lookup yields CDR1 SGHRS and CDR2 YFSETQ. The V gene lost 0 bases and the J gene lost 4 bases, with 16 bases spanning the gap. CDR3 amino acids: CASSLGGVQGPETQYF. CDR3 coding DNA: TGCGCCAGCAGCTTGGGGGGCGTTCAGGGTCCAGAGACCCAGTACTTC.

The rearrangement uses TRBV27 and TRBJ2-7; TRBD1 agrees at 9 bases. The CDR3 spans 16 residues. V lost 6 bases, J lost 2 bases, and 11 bases stayed unmatched. Germline loops: CDR1 MNHEY, CDR2 SMNVEV (reference sequence). The CDR3 spells CASRMKPGQGTYEQYF. The CDR3 region has the DNA TGTGCCAGCAGGATGAAACCGGGACAGGGCACCTACGAGCAGTACTTC.

There are a few counts of this clone. This chain links TRBV3-1 (or the pseudogene TRBV3-2) with TRBJ1-1; tentative D call: TRBD1 (5 bases). This CDR3 region has 12 residues. The germline V gene has CDR1 LGHDT and CDR2 YNNKEL (reference sequence). V was pared by 4 bases and J by 8 bases, with 11 bases between. The CDR3 DNA reads TGTGCCAGCAGCCTGGGACCGTCCGAAGCTTTCTTT. Translated: CASSLGPSEAFF.

The chain recombines TRBV6-5 with TRBJ1-4; the D is unclear. The CDR3 extends over 15 amino acids. V lost 6 bases to trimming and J lost 4 bases, with 15 bases between them. CDR1 and CDR2 (germline): MNHEY, SVGAGI. The CDR3 loop is CASRAVGLINEKLFF. DNA for the CDR3: TGTGCCAGCAGAGCGGTTGGGTTGATTAATGAAAAACTGTTTTTT.

This clone has just a few counts. V gene TRBV28 combines with J gene TRBJ2-1, with 8 positions matching TRBD2. This CDR3 region has 15 residues. Trimming removed 6 bases from V and 4 bases from J; junction bases left unmatched: 8. Germline lookup yields CDR1 MDHEN and CDR2 SYDVKM. DNA for the CDR3: TGTGCCAGCAGCTCAATAGCGGGGATTTACAATGAGCAGTTCTTC. It is translated as CASSSIAGIYNEQFF. Full variable domain (outside the CDR3, taken from reference TRBV28 and TRBJ2-1): DVKVTQSSRYLVKRTGEKVFLECVQDMDHENMFWYRQDPGLGLRLIYFSYDVKMKEKGDIPEGYSVSREKKERFSLILESASTNQTSMYLCASSSIAGIYNEQFFGPGTRLTVL.

The chain is built from TRBV9 and TRBJ1-1, with 10 positions matching TRBD1. Trimming cost V 4 bases and J 12 bases; bases outside gene matches: 12. The CDR3 is 14 residues long. The germline V gene encodes CDR1 SGDLS and CDR2 YYNGEE. CDR3 in amino acids: CASSLNPGQGTTFF. DNA of the CDR3: TGTGCCAGCAGCCTGAATCCGGGACAGGGGACAACTTTCTTT.

J is TRBJ1-1 and V is TRBV15; D ambiguous. Between the trimmed V and J ends, which lost 3 bases and 4 bases, there was a span of 15 bases. Germline CDR1 and CDR2: LNHNV and YYDKDF (reference sequence). The CDR3 covers 15 residues. CDR3 nucleotides: TGTGCCACCAGCAGTTTTATGGCGATAGTCACTGAAGCTTTCTTT. Translation gives CATSSFMAIVTEAFF.